Below, 28 T cell receptor beta chains from the same sample are listed, as sequenced in a study of T cell changes during pregnancy in multiple sclerosis (dated by TCRdb to the late 2010s). Library preparation was by the immunoSEQ multiplex PCR assay. Held by TCRdb, this immuneACCESS table contains in-frame sequences only and omits some clones. Under half of the omission traces to an unresolved V gene where checked; the cause of the rest is unknown. The sample table contains approximately 50,000 clones; only one count was recorded for 92% of them. 0.35% to 0.45% of the sample lies in the top ten. The input for sequencing was CD4+ T cells from peripheral blood mononuclear cells, taken after pregnancy. The origin of the receptors is a female donor with multiple sclerosis, enrolled in a pregnancy study.

The J gene is TRBJ2-3, the V gene TRBV18; D is ambiguous. CDR1 and CDR2 from the germline V gene are KGHSH and LQKENI. V lost 3 bases, J lost 5 bases, and 9 bases lay in between. This CDR3 region has 13 residues. This CDR3 reads CASSPGLGDTQYF. CDR3 DNA: TGTGCCAGCTCACCTGGGCTGGGAGATACGCAGTATTTT.

As to this clone: An end of the junction differs from the germline gene, which may be a read error. The rearrangement links TRBV4-1 to TRBJ1-2; 7 bases fit TRBD1. CDR3 length: 15 amino acids. Looked up from germline, CDR1 is MGHRA and CDR2 is YSYEKL. This CDR3 is CASSHPARHLGTAAF. CDR3 DNA sequence: TGCGCCAGCAGCCACCCGGCTCGTCATCTCGGGACAGCCGCCTTC.

This chain connects TRBV7-6 to TRBJ1-5, with 11 bases matching TRBD1. Trimming at V came to 3 bases and at J to 7 bases, leaving 5 bases not matched to a gene. The CDR3 is made up of 15 amino acids. CDR1 SGHVS and CDR2 FNYEAQ come from the germline V gene. The chain's CDR3 is CASSFGTGGQQPQHF. CDR3 DNA sequence: TGTGCCAGCAGCTTTGGGACAGGGGGACAACAGCCCCAGCATTTT. Full variable domain (missing parts from reference TRBV7-6 and TRBJ1-5): GAGVSQSPRYKVTKRGQDVALRCDPISGHVSLYWYRQALGQGPEFLTYFNYEAQQDKSGLPNDRFSAERPEGSISTLTIQRTEQRDSAMYRCASSFGTGGQQPQHFGDGTRLSIL.

The chain combines TRBV19 with TRBJ2-7; the match to TRBD1 covers 7 bases. Looked up from germline, CDR1 is LNHDA and CDR2 is SQIVND (reference sequence). The length of the CDR3 is 13 residues. V dropped 5 bases and J dropped 2; count of bases not matched to a gene: 3. CDR3 amino acids: CASSSGTAYEQYF. As DNA, the CDR3 is TGTGCCAGTAGTTCCGGGACAGCCTACGAGCAGTACTTC.

This clone has only one observation. The chain has TRBV27 and TRBJ2-3; D not certain. The CDR3 totals 14 residues. Deletions cut 7 bases from V and 3 bases from J, with 14 bases between. Germline CDR1 MNHEY, CDR2 SMNVEV (reference sequence). The CDR3 here is CASTGYPNTDTQYF. The CDR3 coding sequence is TGTGCCAGCACAGGCTACCCGAATACAGATACGCAGTATTTT.

The V call is TRBV27, the J call TRBJ2-7; a possible D gene is TRBD1 (6 bases). CDR1 and CDR2 (germline): MNHEY, SMNVEV (reference sequence). Between the trimmed V and J ends, which lost 8 bases and 3 bases, there was a span of 20 bases. This CDR3 has 15 residues. Written as DNA, the CDR3 is TGTGCCAGCTGGAACCCGGCGGACAGTTACTACGAGCAGTACTTC. This codes for CASWNPADSYYEQYF.

The chain combines TRBV25-1 with TRBJ2-7, with 8 bases fitting TRBD2. This CDR3 contains 17 residues. The V and J ends lost 1 base and 0 bases, in that order; junction bases with no gene match: 8. The germline V gene has CDR1 MGHDK and CDR2 SYGVNS. The DNA of the CDR3 is TGTGCCAGCAGTGAATGCTATAGCGGGACGAGCTCCTACGAGCAGTACTTC. It encodes CASSECYSGTSSYEQYF.

The chain couples TRBV27 to TRBJ2-6; TRBD1 matches 10 bases. The CDR3 runs to 19 residues. CDR1 and CDR2 (germline): MNHEY, SMNVEV (reference sequence). V was clipped by 6 bases and J by 2 bases; unmatched bases: 13. The CDR3 loop is CASRGPGQGSLAGANVLTF. The CDR3 region has the DNA TGTGCCAGCAGGGGTCCGGGACAGGGGTCCTTAGCTGGGGCCAACGTCCTGACTTTC.

This clone appeared a few times. The chain joins TRBV30 to TRBJ1-4; D gene ambiguous. The V gene lost 8 bases and the J gene lost 10 bases, with 20 bases spanning the gap. The CDR3 has 13 amino acids. Germline values: CDR1 GTSNPN, CDR2 SVGIG (reference sequence). CDR3 protein: CAGPQPGGGKLFF. Written as DNA, the CDR3 is TGTGCCGGACCCCAGCCAGGAGGTGGAAAACTGTTTTTT.

V gene TRBV10-3 combines with J gene TRBJ1-5; D not resolved. The CDR3 covers 12 residues. CDR1 and CDR2 from the germline V gene are ENHRY and SYGVKD. V lost 8 bases and J 2 bases, leaving 7 bases between the germline ends. In DNA, the CDR3 is TGTGCCATCGGCGGCCGCAATCAGCCCCAGCATTTT. This encodes CAIGGRNQPQHF.

This chain connects TRBV7-8 to TRBJ1-5; 11 bases align to TRBD1. V lost 5 bases, J lost 6 bases, and 9 bases stayed unmatched. This CDR3 contains 16 residues. The germline V gene encodes CDR1 SGHVS and CDR2 FQNEAQ. The DNA for the CDR3 is TGTGCCAGCAGCCATAGGGACAGGGGGGAAAGTCAGCCCCAGCATTTT. This codes for CASSHRDRGESQPQHF.

This clone was counted between two and nine times. The rearrangement links TRBV4-2 to TRBJ2-5; 7 bases agree with TRBD1. V lost 3 bases, J lost 3 bases, and 4 bases stayed unmatched. CDR1 and CDR2 (germline): LGHNA, YNFKEQ. This CDR3 has 14 amino acids. CDR3 DNA: TGTGCCAGCAGCCAGGTCGGGACAGAAGAGACCCAGTACTTC. Protein: CASSQVGTEETQYF.

V and J are TRBV11-2 and TRBJ2-1; 8 bases map to TRBD2. Germline loops: CDR1 SGHAT, CDR2 FQNNGV. CDR3 size: 15 residues. J gave up 10 bases and V 5 bases, and 13 bases lay outside the gene matches. CDR3 amino acids: CASSPGGSGAKEQFF. For the CDR3, the DNA is TGTGCCAGCAGCCCGGGGGGTAGCGGGGCCAAGGAGCAGTTCTTC.

This chain uses TRBV7-3 with TRBJ2-2, with D possibly matching TRBD2 (6 bases). Germline V lookup: CDR1 SGHTA, CDR2 FQGTGA. The CDR3 is made up of 14 amino acids. Trimming cost V 2 bases and J 5 bases, with 9 bases left between them. The CDR3 loop is CASSLGGATGELFF. CDR3 DNA: TGTGCCAGCAGCTTAGGCGGGGCTACCGGGGAGCTGTTTTTT.

The rearrangement links TRBV7-6 to TRBJ2-5; 8 bases line up with TRBD2. The V gene end was trimmed by 1 base and the J gene end by 7 bases; junction bases not matched to a gene: 5. Germline V lookup: CDR1 SGHVS, CDR2 FNYEAQ. This CDR3 contains 14 residues. CDR3 region: CASSLGAGAGTQYF. DNA for the CDR3: TGTGCCAGCAGCTTAGGAGCGGGAGCTGGGACCCAGTACTTC. The variable domain in full, with the rest retrieved from reference TRBV7-6 and TRBJ2-5, is GAGVSQSPRYKVTKRGQDVALRCDPISGHVSLYWYRQALGQGPEFLTYFNYEAQQDKSGLPNDRFSAERPEGSISTLTIQRTEQRDSAMYRCASSLGAGAGTQYFGPGTRLLVL.

The chain is built from TRBV6-1 and TRBJ1-1, with unresolved D. The CDR3 contains 13 residues. The ends were cut back, 7 bases at V and 0 bases at J, with 9 bases in the middle. Germline V gene lookup returns CDR1 MNHNS and CDR2 SASEGT. The CDR3 sequence: CASNGEMNTEAFF. CDR3 DNA sequence: TGTGCCAGCAACGGAGAGATGAACACTGAAGCTTTCTTT.

This clone was counted once. The V call is TRBV11-2, the J call TRBJ2-7; 12 bases line up with TRBD1. Germline trimming cut 5 bases from V and 3 bases from J; bases unmatched to any gene: 11. This CDR3 region has 17 residues. Germline CDR1 reads SGHAT; CDR2 reads FQNNGV. CDR3 DNA sequence: TGTGCCAGCAGCCTCCGCCCCGGGACAGGGGGCATCTACGAGCAGTACTTC. This encodes CASSLRPGTGGIYEQYF.

The chain employs TRBV2 and TRBJ2-7, with a tentative D call TRBD2 (6 bases). The V end was cut by 4 bases, the J end by 2 bases, with 15 bases between. The CDR3 extends over 15 amino acids. The germline V gene has CDR1 SNHLY and CDR2 FYNNEI. The CDR3, as DNA: TGTGCCAGCAGTGTGGGGCAGGGAGGTCCCTACGAGCAGTACTTC. Amino acids: CASSVGQGGPYEQYF.

The chain is built from TRBV30 and TRBJ1-1; 7 bases align to TRBD1. The J segment lost 5 bases and the V segment lost 3 bases, leaving 12 bases of the junction unmatched. Looked up from germline, CDR1 is GTSNPN and CDR2 is SVGIG (reference sequence). The CDR3 loop spans 15 amino acids. CDR3 sequence (DNA): TGTGCCTGGAGGACGAAAAATACAGGGGATACTGAAGCTTTCTTT. It codes for CAWRTKNTGDTEAFF.

V is TRBV9 and J is TRBJ1-5; 9 bases match TRBD1. CDR3 length: 15 residues. CDR1 SGDLS and CDR2 YYNGEE come from the germline V gene. Trimming at V came to 4 bases and at J to 7 bases, leaving 9 bases not matched to a gene. CDR3 amino acids: CASSLGDRAGQPQHF. The CDR3 DNA follows: TGTGCCAGCAGCTTAGGGGACAGGGCTGGCCAGCCCCAGCATTTT.

The gene calls are TRBV19 and TRBJ1-5; 7 bases agree with TRBD1. This CDR3 region has 15 residues. CDR1 LNHDA and CDR2 SQIVND come from the germline V gene (reference sequence). Trimming took 5 bases from V and 2 from J; bases not matched to a gene: 6. CDR3 in DNA: TGTGCCAGTAGTGCCGACAGGGCCCGCAATCAGCCCCAGCATTTT. This sequence encodes CASSADRARNQPQHF.

This chain uses TRBV7-9 with TRBJ1-2; D may be TRBD1 (5 bases). V gave up 8 bases and J gave up 5 bases, with 21 bases separating them. Germline values: CDR1 SEHNR, CDR2 FQNEAQ (reference sequence). This CDR3 contains 15 residues. CDR3 sequence (DNA): TGTGCCAGCCGAGATGGTGGTGGGGCCACTTATGGCTACACCTTC. Protein sequence: CASRDGGGATYGYTF.

The chain combines TRBV10-3 with TRBJ2-3; possible D gene TRBD1, 5 bases. This CDR3 has 14 residues. Germline loops: CDR1 ENHRY, CDR2 SYGVKD. Trimming stripped 4 bases from V and 5 bases from J, with 13 bases between. CDR3 sequence: CAISGGTALDTQYF. As DNA, the CDR3 is TGTGCCATCAGTGGGGGCACAGCTTTAGATACGCAGTATTTT.

This clone is a singleton in its sample. V gene TRBV5-5 combines with J gene TRBJ1-1; the D is unclear. The CDR3 length is 14 residues. V lost 2 bases and J lost 2, with 10 bases in between. Germline CDR1 SGHKS, CDR2 YYEKEE (reference sequence). DNA for the CDR3: TGTGCCAGCAGCTTCCGGGTCCCAAACACTGAAGCTTTCTTT. Translation gives CASSFRVPNTEAFF.

The V call is TRBV19, the J call TRBJ1-2, with 9 bases fitting TRBD1. Trimming cost V 5 bases and J 4 bases; bases outside gene matches: 11. Germline values: CDR1 LNHDA, CDR2 SQIVND (reference sequence). The CDR3 is made up of 16 amino acids. CDR3: CASSSPTGGPLYGYTF. The DNA for the CDR3 is TGTGCCAGTAGTTCCCCAACAGGGGGCCCGCTCTATGGCTACACCTTC.

This clone was observed once. V usage is TRBV5-8 and J usage is TRBJ2-2; 8 nucleotides line up with TRBD2. This CDR3 has 15 residues. Germline loops: CDR1 SGHTS, CDR2 YDEGEE. V shed 0 bases, J shed 8 bases, and the junction held 6 bases outside the gene matches. The CDR3 DNA sequence: TGTGCCAGCAGCTTGGGAGCGGGAGCGGCAGGGGAGCTGTTTTTT. Amino acid sequence: CASSLGAGAAGELFF.

The rearrangement uses TRBV18 and TRBJ1-5, with D hard to call. Germline V gene sequence: CDR1 KGHSH, CDR2 LQKENI. Trimming shortened V by 1 base and J by 2 bases, and 6 bases separated the two germline ends. There are 14 residues in the CDR3. The CDR3 nucleotides are TGTGCCAGCTCACCACAAATCGGCAATCAGCCCCAGCATTTT. As protein: CASSPQIGNQPQHF.

The chain couples TRBV14 to TRBJ2-1, with 8 bases identical to TRBD1. Germline loops: CDR1 SGHDN, CDR2 FVKESK. Trimming removed 5 bases from V and 7 bases from J; junction bases left unmatched: 13. The CDR3 sequence is 16 residues long. CDR3 sequence: CASSTYRGKEWNEQFF. Written as DNA, the CDR3 is TGTGCCAGCAGCACTTACAGGGGGAAAGAGTGGAATGAGCAGTTCTTC. Complete variable domain (other parts from reference TRBV14 and TRBJ2-1): EAGVTQFPSHSVIEKGQTVTLRCDPISGHDNLYWYRRVMGKEIKFLLHFVKESKQDESGMPNNRFLAERTGGTYSTLKVQPAELEDSGVYFCASSTYRGKEWNEQFFGPGTRLTVL.